These 6 T cell receptor beta chains came from one sample sequenced in a study of control samples from healthy donors and cancer patients. Profiled with immunoSEQ multiplex PCR; TCRdb holds only in-frame clones, not every one. The sample includes about 110,000 clones, roughly four fifths of them seen just once. The sequenced material came from blood. The receptors stem from a woman aged 50 to 60 in good health.

This clone has just a few counts. The chain is built from TRBV6-5 and TRBJ2-1; the D call may be TRBD1 or TRBD2 (5 bases each). The germline V gene has CDR1 MNHEY and CDR2 SVGAGI. This CDR3 spans 15 amino acids. The V gene lost 2 bases and the J gene lost 2 bases, with 10 bases spanning the gap. The chain's CDR3 is CASSYGGKAYNEQFF. CDR3 nucleotide sequence: TGTGCCAGCAGTTACGGGGGAAAGGCCTACAATGAGCAGTTCTTC.

This chain uses TRBV27 with TRBJ2-7; D gene ambiguous. CDR3 length equals 16 residues. V was clipped by 0 bases and J by 3 bases, with 15 bases between them. The V gene's germline CDR1 is MNHEY and CDR2 SMNVEV (reference sequence). The DNA for the CDR3 is TGTGCCAGCAGTTTATCGCCCACGGTCTATAACTACGAGCAGTACTTC. It translates to CASSLSPTVYNYEQYF.

This chain joins TRBV9 and TRBJ1-4, with no clear D. This CDR3 is 15 amino acids long. Trimming left V 0 bases short and J 8 bases short, with 14 bases between. Germline V lookup: CDR1 SGDLS, CDR2 YYNGEE. The CDR3 DNA is TGTGCCAGCAGCGTAGGGACTTTCAGAGGGGAAAAACTGTTTTTT. Protein sequence: CASSVGTFRGEKLFF.

The CDR3 spells CASSLGQGSVDEQFF. The CDR3, as DNA: TGTGCCAGCAGCTTAGGACAGGGTAGTGTCGATGAGCAGTTCTTC. The chain employs TRBV11-3 and TRBJ2-1; 7 bases fit TRBD1. The germline gives CDR1 SGHNT, CDR2 YENEEA. J gave up 8 bases and V 1 base, and 8 bases lay outside the gene matches. The CDR3 extends over 15 amino acids.

J is TRBJ2-2 and V is TRBV3-1 (or the pseudogene TRBV3-2); 12 nucleotides line up with TRBD2. Germline CDR1 is LGHDT and CDR2 is YNNKEL (reference sequence). The CDR3 covers 19 residues. V lost 0 bases and J lost 4; bases outside the gene matches: 9. The CDR3 bases are TGTGCCAGCAGCCAAGAGGAATCTAGCGGGAGGGCCACCACCGGGGAGCTGTTTTTT. It codes for CASSQEESSGRATTGELFF.

This chain links TRBV24-1 with TRBJ1-1; tentatively, D is TRBD1 (5 bases). Germline-derived CDR1 and CDR2 are KGHDR and SFDVKD. The CDR3 extends over 15 amino acids. With 4 bases removed from V and 3 bases from J, the gap between germline ends came to 14 bases. The CDR3 DNA reads TGTGCCACCAGTGACCCTGGGGTAGGGGACACTGAAGCTTTCTTT. Residues: CATSDPGVGDTEAFF.